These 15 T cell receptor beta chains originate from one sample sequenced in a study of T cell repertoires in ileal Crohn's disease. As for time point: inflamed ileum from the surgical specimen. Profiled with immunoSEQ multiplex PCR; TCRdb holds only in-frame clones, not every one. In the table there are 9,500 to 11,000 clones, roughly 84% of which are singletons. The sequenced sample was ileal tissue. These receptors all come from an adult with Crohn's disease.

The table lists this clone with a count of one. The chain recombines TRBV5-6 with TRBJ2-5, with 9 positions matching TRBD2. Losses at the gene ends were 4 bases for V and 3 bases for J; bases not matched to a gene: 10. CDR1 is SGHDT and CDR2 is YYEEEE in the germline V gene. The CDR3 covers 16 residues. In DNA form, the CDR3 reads TGTGCCAGCAGCCGAACCTTGGGACTAGCAGAAGAGACCCAGTACTTC. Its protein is CASSRTLGLAEETQYF.

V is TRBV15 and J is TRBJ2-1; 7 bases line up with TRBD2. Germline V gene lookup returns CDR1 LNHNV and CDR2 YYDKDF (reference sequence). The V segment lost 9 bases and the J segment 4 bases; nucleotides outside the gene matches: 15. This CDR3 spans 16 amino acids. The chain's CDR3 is CATHPRAGVNYNEQFF. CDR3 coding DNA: TGTGCCACTCACCCCCGGGCGGGAGTAAATTACAATGAGCAGTTCTTC.

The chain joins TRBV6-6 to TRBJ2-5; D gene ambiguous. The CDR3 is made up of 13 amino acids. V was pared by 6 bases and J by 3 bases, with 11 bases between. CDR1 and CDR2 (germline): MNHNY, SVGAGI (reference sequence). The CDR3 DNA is TGTGCCAGCAGGCCACGGACGGAAGAGACCCAGTACTTC. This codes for CASRPRTEETQYF.

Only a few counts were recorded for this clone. The CDR3 bases are TGTGCCAGCAGTGCTTCTTGGACAGGGGGCACAGATACGCAGTATTTT. Its translation is CASSASWTGGTDTQYF. This sequence joins TRBV6-4 and TRBJ2-3, with 9 nucleotides matching TRBD1. The CDR3 totals 16 residues. Trimming cost V 4 bases and J 1 base; bases outside gene matches: 6. The germline V gene has CDR1 MRHNA and CDR2 SNTAGT.

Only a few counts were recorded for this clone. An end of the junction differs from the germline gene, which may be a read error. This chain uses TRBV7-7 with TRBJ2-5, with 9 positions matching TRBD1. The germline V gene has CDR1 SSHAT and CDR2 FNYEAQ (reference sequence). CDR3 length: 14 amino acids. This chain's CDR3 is CASSGTGRQETQYF. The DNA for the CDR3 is TGTGCTAGCAGCGGGACAGGGCGCCAAGAGACCCAGTACTTC.

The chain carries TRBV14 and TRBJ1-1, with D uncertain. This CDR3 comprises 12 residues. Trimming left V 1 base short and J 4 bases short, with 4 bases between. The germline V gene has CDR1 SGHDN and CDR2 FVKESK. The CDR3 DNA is TGTGCCAGCAGCCAAGGGCTCACTGAAGCTTTCTTT. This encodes CASSQGLTEAFF. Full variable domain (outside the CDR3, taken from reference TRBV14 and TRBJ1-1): EAGVTQFPSHSVIEKGQTVTLRCDPISGHDNLYWYRRVMGKEIKFLLHFVKESKQDESGMPNNRFLAERTGGTYSTLKVQPAELEDSGVYFCASSQGLTEAFFGQGTRLTVV.

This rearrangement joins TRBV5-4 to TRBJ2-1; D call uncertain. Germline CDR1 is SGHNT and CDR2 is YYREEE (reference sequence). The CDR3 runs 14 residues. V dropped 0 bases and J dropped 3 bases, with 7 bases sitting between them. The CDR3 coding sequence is TGTGCCAGCAGCTTGGTGGGATACTACAATGAGCAGTTCTTC. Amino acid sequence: CASSLVGYYNEQFF.

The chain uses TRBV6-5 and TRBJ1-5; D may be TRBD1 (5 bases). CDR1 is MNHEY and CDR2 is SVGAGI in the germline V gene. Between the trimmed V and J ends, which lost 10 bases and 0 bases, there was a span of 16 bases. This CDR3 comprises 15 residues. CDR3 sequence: CATHQGGSSNQPQHF. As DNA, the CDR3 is TGTGCCACCCATCAGGGAGGGAGTAGCAATCAGCCCCAGCATTTT.

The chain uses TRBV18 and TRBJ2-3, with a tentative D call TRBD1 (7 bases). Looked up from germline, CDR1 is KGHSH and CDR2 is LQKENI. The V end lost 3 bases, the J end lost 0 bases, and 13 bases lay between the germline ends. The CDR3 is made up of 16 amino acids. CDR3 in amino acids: CASSPRGTASTDTQYF. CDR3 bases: TGTGCCAGCTCACCTCGGGGGACAGCCAGCACAGATACGCAGTATTTT. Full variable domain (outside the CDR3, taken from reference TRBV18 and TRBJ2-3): NAGVMQNPRHLVRRRGQEARLRCSPMKGHSHVYWYRQLPEEGLKFMVYLQKENIIDESGMPKERFSAEFPKEGPSILRIQQVVRGDSAAYFCASSPRGTASTDTQYFGPGTRLTVL.

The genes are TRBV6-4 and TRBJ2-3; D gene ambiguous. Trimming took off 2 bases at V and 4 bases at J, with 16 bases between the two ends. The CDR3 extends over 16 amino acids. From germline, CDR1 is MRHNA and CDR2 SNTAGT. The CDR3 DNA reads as TGTGCCAGCAGTGACAGTGTCTTCTCCGGCGCAGATACGCAGTATTTT. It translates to CASSDSVFSGADTQYF.

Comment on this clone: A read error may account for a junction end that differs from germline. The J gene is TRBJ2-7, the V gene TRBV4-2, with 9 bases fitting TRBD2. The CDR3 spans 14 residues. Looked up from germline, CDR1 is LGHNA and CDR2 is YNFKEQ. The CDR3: CASSQDLVAGAPGF. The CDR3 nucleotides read TGTGCCAGCAGCCAAGATCTAGTAGCGGGAGCCCCAGGCTTC.

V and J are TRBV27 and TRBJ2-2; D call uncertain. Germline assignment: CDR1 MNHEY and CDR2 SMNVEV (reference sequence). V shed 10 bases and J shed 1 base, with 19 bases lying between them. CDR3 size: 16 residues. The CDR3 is CATHPRNYMNTGELFF. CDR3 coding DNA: TGTGCCACCCACCCCCGCAACTACATGAACACCGGGGAGCTGTTTTTT.

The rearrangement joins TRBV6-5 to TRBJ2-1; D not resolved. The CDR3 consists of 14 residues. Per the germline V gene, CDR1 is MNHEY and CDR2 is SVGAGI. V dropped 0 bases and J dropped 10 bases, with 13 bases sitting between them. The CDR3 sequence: CASSYSPGVREQFF. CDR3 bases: TGTGCCAGCAGTTACTCCCCCGGAGTACGGGAGCAGTTCTTC.

CDR3: CASSLGVGNSEQYF. CDR3 coding DNA: TGTGCCAGCAGCCTCGGAGTCGGGAATTCCGAGCAGTACTTC. The chain has TRBV5-5 and TRBJ2-7; possibly TRBD2 for D (5 bases). In germline, CDR1 is SGHKS, CDR2 YYEKEE (reference sequence). V shed 4 bases and J shed 6 bases, with 17 bases lying between them. The CDR3 is 14 amino acids.

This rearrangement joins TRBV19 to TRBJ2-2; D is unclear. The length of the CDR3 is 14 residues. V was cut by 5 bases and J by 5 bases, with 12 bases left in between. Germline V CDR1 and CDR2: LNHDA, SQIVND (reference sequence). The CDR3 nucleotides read TGTGCCAGTAGTCCCCTCGAGCGAACCGGGGAGCTGTTTTTT. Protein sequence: CASSPLERTGELFF.